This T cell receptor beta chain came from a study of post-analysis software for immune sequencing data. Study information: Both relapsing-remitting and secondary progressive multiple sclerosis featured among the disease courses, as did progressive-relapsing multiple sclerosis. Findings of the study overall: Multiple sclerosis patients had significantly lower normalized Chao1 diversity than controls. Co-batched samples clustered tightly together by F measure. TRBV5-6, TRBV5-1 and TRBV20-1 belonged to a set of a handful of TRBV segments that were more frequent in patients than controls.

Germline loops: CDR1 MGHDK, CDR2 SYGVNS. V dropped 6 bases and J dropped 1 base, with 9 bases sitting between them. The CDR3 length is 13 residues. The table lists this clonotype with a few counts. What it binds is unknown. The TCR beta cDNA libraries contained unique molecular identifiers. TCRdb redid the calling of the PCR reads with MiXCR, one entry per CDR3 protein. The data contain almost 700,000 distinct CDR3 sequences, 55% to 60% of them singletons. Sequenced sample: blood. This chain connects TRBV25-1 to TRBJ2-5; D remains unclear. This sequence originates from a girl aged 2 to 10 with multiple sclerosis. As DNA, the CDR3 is TGTGCCAGCAGCCGCAGCCCCCAAGAGACCCAGTACTTC. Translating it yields CASSRSPQETQYF. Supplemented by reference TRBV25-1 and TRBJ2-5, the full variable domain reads EADIYQTPRYLVIGTGKKITLECSQTMGHDKMYWYQQDPGMELHLIHYSYGVNSTEKGDLSSESTVSRIRTEHFPLTLESARPSHTSQYLCASSRSPQETQYFGPGTRLLVL.